This T cell receptor (beta chain) originates from a study of T cell responses to AZD1222 COVID-19 vaccine. Study-level information: Whether given at about 4 or about 12 weeks, second doses were pooled.

The data were produced by immunoSEQ multiplex PCR, yet TCRdb's version contains in-frame clones alone and is incomplete. The table has about 140,000 clones, over 75% seen once. This CDR3 spans 13 amino acids. V lost 7 bases and J 4 bases, leaving 13 bases between the germline ends. This chain joins TRBV12-3 or TRBV12-4 and TRBJ1-2; no firm D call. The specimen was peripheral blood, collected on day 0 of AZD1222 vaccination. The receptor was isolated from an adult in good health. In nucleotides, the CDR3 is TGTGCCAGCAACATCATCAGTGGCTATGGCTACACCTTC. Protein product: CASNIISGYGYTF.